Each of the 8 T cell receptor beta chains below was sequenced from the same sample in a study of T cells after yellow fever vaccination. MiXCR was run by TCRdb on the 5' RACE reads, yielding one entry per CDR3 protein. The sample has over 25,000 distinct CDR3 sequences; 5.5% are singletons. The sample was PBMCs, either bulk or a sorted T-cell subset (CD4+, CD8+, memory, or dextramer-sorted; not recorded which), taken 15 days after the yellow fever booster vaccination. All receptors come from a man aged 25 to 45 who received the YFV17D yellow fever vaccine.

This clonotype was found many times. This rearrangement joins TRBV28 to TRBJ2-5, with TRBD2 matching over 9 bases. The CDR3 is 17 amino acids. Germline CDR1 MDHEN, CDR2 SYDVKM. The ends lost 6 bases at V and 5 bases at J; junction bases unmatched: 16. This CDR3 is CASSPPAGLAGEETQYF. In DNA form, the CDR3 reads TGTGCCAGCAGCCCACCCGCGGGACTAGCCGGCGAGGAGACCCAGTACTTC.

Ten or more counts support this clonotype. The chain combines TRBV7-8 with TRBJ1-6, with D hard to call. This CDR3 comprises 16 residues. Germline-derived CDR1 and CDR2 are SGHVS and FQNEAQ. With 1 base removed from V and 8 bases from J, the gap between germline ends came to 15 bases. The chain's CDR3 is CASSLGAGFGDSPLHF. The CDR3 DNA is TGTGCCAGCAGCTTAGGGGCAGGCTTCGGGGATTCACCCCTCCACTTT.

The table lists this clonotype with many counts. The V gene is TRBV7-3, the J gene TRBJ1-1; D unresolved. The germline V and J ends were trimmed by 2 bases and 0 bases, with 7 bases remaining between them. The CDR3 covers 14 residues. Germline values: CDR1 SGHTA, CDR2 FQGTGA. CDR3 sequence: CASSLGGLNTEAFF. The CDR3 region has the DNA TGTGCCAGCAGCTTAGGCGGATTGAACACTGAAGCTTTCTTT.

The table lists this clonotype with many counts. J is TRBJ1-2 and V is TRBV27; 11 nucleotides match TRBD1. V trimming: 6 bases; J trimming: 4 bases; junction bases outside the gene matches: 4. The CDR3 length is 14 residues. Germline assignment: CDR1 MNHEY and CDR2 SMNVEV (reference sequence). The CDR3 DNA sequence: TGTGCCAGCAGACGGACAGGGGGCGCCTATGGCTACACCTTC. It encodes CASRRTGGAYGYTF.

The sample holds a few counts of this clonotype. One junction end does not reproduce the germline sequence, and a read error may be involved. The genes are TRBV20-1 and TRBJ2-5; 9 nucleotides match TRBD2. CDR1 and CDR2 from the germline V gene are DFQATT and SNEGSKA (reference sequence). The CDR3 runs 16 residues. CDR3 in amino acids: CCARDFLAGWQETQYF. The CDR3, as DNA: TGCTGTGCTAGAGATTTCCTAGCGGGATGGCAAGAGACCCAGTACTTC.

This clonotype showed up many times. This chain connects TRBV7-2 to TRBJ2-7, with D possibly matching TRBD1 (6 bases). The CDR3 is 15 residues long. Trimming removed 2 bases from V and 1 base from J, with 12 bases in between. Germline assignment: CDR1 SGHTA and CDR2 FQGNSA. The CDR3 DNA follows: TGTGCCAGCAGCTTATATGGACAGATATCCTACGAGCAGTACTTC. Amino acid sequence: CASSLYGQISYEQYF.

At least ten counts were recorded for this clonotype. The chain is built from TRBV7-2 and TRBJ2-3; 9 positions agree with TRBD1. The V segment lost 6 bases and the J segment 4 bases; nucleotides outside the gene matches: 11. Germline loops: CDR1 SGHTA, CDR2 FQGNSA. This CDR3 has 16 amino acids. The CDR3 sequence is CASSFSTGGLPDTQYF. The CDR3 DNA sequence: TGTGCCAGCAGTTTTTCAACAGGGGGCTTGCCAGATACGCAGTATTTT.

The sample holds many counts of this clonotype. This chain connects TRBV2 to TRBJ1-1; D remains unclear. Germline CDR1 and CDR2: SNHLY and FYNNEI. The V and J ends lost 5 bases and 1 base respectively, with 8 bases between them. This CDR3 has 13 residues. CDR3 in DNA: TGTGCCAGCAGTTATCAAGCGAACACTGAAGCTTTCTTT. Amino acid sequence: CASSYQANTEAFF.